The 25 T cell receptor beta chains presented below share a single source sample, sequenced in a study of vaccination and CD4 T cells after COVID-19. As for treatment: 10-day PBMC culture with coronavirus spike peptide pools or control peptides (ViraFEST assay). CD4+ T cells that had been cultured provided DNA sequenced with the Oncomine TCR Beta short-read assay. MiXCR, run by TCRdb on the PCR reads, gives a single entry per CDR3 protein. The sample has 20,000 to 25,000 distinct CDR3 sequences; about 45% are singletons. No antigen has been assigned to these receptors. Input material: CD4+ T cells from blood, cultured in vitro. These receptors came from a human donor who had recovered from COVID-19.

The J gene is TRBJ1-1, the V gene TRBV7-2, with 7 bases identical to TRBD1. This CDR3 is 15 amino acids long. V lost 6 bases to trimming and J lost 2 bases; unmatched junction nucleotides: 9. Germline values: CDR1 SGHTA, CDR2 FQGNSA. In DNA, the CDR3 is TGTGCCAGCAGGCCTGAGGGACAGCCAAACACTGAAGCTTTCTTT. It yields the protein CASRPEGQPNTEAFF.

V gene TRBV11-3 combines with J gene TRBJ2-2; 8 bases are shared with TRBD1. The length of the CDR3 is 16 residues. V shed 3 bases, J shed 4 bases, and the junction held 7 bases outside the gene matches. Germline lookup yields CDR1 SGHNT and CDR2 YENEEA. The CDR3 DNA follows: TGTGCCAGCAGCTTCTGGACAGGGTGGGCCACCGGGGAGCTGTTTTTT. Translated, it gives CASSFWTGWATGELFF.

The CDR3 reads CASSLESVGSGYTF. CDR3 bases: TGTGCCAGCAGCTTAGAATCTGTAGGGAGCGGCTACACCTTC. The V call is TRBV11-2, the J call TRBJ1-2; D is undetermined. There are 14 residues in the CDR3. Trimming took 0 bases from V and 8 from J, leaving 13 bases between them. From germline, CDR1 is SGHAT and CDR2 FQNNGV.

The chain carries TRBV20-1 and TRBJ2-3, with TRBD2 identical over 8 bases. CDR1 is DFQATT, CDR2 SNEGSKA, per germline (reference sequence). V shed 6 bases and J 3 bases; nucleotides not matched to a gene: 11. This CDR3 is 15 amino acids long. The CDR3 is CSAPKAGEGTDTQYF. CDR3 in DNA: TGCAGTGCACCTAAAGCGGGAGAGGGGACAGATACGCAGTATTTT.

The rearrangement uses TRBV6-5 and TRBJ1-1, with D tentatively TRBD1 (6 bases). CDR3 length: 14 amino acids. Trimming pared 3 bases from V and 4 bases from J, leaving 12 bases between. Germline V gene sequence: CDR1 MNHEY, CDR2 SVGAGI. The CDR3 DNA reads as TGTGCCAGCAGTTATCTGGCAGGGGCCACTGAAGCTTTCTTT. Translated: CASSYLAGATEAFF.

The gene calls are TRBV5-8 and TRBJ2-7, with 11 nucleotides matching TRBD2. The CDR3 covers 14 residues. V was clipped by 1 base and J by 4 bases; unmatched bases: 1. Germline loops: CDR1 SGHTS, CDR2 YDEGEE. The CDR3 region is CASSLTSGSYEQYF. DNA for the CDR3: TGTGCCAGCAGCTTGACTAGCGGGAGTTACGAGCAGTACTTC. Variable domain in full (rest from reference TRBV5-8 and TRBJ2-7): EAGVTQSPTHLIKTRGQQATLRCSPISGHTSVYWYQQALGLGLQFLLWYDEGEERNRGNFPPRFSGRQFPNYSSELNVNALELEDSALYLCASSLTSGSYEQYFGPGTRLTVT.

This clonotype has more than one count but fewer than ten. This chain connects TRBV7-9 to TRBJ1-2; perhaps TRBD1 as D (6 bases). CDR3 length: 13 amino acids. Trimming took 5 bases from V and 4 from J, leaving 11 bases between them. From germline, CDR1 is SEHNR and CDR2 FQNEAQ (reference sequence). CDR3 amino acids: CASSPQGSYGYTF. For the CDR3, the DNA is TGTGCCAGCAGCCCTCAGGGGAGCTATGGCTACACCTTC.

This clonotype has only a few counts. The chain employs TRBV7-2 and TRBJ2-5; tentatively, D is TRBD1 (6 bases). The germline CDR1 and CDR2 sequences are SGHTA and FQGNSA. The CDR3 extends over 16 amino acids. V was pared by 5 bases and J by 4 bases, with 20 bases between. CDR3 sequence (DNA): TGTGCCAGCAGCCACCGGCTTGGGGGCGTCGGAGAGACCCAGTACTTC. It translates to CASSHRLGGVGETQYF.

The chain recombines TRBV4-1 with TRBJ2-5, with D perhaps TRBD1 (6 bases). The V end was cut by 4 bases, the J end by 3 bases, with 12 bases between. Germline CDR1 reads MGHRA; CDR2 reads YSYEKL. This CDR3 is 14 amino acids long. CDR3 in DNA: TGCGCCAGCAGCCCACCTAACAGGGAAGAGACCCAGTACTTC. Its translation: CASSPPNREETQYF.

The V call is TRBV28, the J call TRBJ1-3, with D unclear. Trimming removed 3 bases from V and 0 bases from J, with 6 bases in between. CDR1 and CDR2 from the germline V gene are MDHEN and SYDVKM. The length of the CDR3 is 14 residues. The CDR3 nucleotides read TGTGCCAGCAGTTTGGCACCCTCTGGAAACACCATATATTTT. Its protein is CASSLAPSGNTIYF.

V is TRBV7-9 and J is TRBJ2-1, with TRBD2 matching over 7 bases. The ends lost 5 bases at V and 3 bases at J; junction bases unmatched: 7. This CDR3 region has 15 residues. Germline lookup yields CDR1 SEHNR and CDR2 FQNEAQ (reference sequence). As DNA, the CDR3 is TGTGCCAGCAGCCCCGCCGGGGGGTTCTACAATGAGCAGTTCTTC. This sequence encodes CASSPAGGFYNEQFF.

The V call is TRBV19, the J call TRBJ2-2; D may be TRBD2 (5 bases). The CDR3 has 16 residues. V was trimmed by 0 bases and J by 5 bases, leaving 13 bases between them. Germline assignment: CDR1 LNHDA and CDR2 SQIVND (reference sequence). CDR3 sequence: CASSIDQTRRTGELFF. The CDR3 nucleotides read TGTGCCAGTAGTATAGATCAGACCCGGAGGACCGGGGAGCTGTTTTTT.

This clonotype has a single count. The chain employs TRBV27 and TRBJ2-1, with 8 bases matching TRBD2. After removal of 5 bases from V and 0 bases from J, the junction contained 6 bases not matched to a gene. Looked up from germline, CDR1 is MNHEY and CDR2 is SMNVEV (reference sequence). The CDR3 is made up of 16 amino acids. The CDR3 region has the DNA TGTGCCAGCAGTCCCCTGACTAGCGTCTCCTACAATGAGCAGTTCTTC. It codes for CASSPLTSVSYNEQFF.

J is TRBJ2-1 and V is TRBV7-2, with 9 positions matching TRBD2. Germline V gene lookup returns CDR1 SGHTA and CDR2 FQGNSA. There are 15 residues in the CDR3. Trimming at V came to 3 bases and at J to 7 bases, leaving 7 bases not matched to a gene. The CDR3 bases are TGTGCCAGCAGCTTGGGTAGCGGGAGTGGTAATGAGCAGTTCTTC. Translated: CASSLGSGSGNEQFF.

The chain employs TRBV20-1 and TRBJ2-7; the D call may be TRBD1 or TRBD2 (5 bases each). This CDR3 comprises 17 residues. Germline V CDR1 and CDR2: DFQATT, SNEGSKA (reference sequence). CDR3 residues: CRTETYRDPRHSYEQYF. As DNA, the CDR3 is TGCAGAACCGAAACCTACCGGGACCCGAGGCACTCCTACGAGCAGTACTTC.

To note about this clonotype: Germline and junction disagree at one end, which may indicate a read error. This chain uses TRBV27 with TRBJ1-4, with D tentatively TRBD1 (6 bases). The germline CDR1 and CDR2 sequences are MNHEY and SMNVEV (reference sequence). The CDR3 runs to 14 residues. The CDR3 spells CASSLERGNVKLFF. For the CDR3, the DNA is TGTGCCAGCAGTTTAGAGAGGGGGAATGTAAAACTGTTTTTT.

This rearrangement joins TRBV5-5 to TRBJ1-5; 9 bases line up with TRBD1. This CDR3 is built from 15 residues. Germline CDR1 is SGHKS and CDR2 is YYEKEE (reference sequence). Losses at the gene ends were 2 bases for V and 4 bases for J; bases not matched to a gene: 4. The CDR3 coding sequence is TGTGCCAGCAGCTTTGCCGGGACAGGGAATCAGCCCCAGCATTTT. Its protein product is CASSFAGTGNQPQHF.

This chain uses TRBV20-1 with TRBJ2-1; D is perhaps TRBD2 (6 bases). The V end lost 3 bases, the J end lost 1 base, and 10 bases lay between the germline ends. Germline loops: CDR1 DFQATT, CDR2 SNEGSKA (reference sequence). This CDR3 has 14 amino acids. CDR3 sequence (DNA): TGCAGTGCTAGGGGGAGGCGATCCTACAATGAGCAGTTCTTC. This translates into CSARGRRSYNEQFF.

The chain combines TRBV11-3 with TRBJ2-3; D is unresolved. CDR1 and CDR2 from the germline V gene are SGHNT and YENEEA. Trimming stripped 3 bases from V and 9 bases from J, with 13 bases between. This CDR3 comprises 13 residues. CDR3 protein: CASSLGRLWTQYF. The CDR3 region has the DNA TGTGCCAGCAGCTTGGGCCGACTTTGGACGCAGTATTTT.

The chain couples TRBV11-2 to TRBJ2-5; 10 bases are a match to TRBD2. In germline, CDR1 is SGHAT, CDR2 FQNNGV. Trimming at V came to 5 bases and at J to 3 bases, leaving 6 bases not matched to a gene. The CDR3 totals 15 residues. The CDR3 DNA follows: TGTGCCAGCAGCCCTGGACTAGCGGTTGAAGAGACCCAGTACTTC. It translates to CASSPGLAVEETQYF.

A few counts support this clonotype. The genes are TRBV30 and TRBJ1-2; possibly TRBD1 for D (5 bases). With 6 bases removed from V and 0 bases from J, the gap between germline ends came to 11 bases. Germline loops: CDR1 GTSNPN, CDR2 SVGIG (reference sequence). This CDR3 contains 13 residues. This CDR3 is CACPGLSNYGYTF. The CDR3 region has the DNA TGTGCCTGCCCGGGACTCTCTAACTATGGCTACACCTTC.

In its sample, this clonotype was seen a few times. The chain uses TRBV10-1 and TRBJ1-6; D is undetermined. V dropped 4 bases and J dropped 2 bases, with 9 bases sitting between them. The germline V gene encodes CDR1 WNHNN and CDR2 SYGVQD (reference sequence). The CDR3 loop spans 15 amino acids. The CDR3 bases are TGCGCCAGCAGTGGTGGGCGGGCCTATAATTCACCCCTCCACTTT. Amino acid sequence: CASSGGRAYNSPLHF.

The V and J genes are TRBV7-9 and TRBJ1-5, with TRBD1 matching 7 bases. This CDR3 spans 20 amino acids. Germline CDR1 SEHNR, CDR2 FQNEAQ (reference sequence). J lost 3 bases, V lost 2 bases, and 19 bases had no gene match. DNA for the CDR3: TGTGCCAGCAGCTTAATCCCTCCGGGACAGATTGGGAGGGACAATCAGCCCCAGCATTTT. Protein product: CASSLIPPGQIGRDNQPQHF.

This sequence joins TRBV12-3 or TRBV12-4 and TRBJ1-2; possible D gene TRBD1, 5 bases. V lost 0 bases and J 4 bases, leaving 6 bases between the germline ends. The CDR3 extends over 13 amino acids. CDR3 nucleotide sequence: TGTGCCAGCAGTTTAGCGGGGACCTATGGCTACACCTTC. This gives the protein CASSLAGTYGYTF.

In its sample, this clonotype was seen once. CDR3 amino acids: CSARGSGTNTQYF. CDR3 coding DNA: TGCAGTGCTAGAGGTTCCGGGACTAATACGCAGTATTTT. The V gene is TRBV20-1, the J gene TRBJ2-3; 7 bases align to TRBD2. This CDR3 spans 13 amino acids. The junction had 5 bases not matched to a gene; V was cut back by 1 base and J by 7 bases. The germline CDR1 and CDR2 sequences are DFQATT and SNEGSKA (reference sequence).